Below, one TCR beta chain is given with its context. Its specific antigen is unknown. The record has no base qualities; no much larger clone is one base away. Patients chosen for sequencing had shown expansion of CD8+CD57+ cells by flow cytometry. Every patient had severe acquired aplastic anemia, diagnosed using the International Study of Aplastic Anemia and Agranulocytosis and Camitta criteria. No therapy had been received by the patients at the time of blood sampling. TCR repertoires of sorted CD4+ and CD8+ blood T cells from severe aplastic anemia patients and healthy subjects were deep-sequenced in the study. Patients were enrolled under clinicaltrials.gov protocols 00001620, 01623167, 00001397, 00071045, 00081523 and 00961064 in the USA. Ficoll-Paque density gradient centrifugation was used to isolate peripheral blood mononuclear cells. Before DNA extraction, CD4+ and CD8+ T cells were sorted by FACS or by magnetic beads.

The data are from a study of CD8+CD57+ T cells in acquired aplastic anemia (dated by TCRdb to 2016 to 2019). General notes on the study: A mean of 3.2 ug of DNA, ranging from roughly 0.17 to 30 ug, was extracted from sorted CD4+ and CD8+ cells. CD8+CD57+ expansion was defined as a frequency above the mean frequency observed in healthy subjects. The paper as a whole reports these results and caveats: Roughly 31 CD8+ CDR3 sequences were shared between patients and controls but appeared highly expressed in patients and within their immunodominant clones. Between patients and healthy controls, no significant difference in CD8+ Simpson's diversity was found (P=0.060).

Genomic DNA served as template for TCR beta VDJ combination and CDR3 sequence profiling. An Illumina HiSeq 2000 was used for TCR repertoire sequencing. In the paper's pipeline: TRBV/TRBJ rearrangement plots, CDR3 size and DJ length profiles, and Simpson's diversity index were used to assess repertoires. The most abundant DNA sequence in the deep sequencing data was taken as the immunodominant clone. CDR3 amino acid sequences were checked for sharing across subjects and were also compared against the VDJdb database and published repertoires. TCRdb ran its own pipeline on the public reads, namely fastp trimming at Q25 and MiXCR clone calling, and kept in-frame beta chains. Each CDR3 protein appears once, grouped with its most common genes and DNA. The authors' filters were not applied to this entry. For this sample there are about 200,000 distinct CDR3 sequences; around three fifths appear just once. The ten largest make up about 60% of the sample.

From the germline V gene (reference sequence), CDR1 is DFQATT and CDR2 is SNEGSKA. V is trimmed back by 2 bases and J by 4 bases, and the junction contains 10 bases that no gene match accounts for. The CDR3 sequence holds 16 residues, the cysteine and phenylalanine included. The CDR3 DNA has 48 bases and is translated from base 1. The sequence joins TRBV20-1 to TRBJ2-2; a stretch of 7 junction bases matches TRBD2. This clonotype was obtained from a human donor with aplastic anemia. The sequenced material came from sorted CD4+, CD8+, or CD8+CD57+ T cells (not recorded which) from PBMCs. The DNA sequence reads TGCAGTGCTAGATTAGGCGGGGGTACGGGCACCGGGGAGCTGTTTTTT. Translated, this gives CSARLGGGTGTGELFF.